A single sample gave rise to the 5 T cell receptor beta chains below, sequenced in a study of early T cells in non-severe SARS-CoV-2 infection. TCRdb processed the 5' RACE reads anew with MiXCR; each CDR3 protein has one entry. The sample consists of 90,000 to 100,000 distinct CDR3 sequences, roughly 13% of them appearing once. Specimen: whole blood. The receptor source for this set is an adult who was a healthcare worker with PCR-confirmed SARS-CoV-2 infection or an uninfected control (not recorded which).

This clonotype was picked up a small number of times. J is TRBJ2-2 and V is TRBV7-2; no reliable D call. Trimming left V 1 base short and J 1 base short, with 13 bases between. This CDR3 is built from 17 residues. Germline V gives CDR1 SGHTA, CDR2 FQGNSA. CDR3 in DNA: TGTGCCAGCAGCTTAGTGTCTGGTCAGTTGAACACCGGGGAGCTGTTTTTT. Encoded protein: CASSLVSGQLNTGELFF.

The chain employs TRBV7-2 and TRBJ2-3, with unresolved D. Germline values: CDR1 SGHTA, CDR2 FQGNSA. The length of the CDR3 is 12 residues. V was trimmed by 2 bases and J by 6 bases, leaving 6 bases between them. The DNA for the CDR3 is TGTGCCAGCAGCTTAATGGCGGATACGCAGTATTTT. Protein: CASSLMADTQYF. The full variable domain, with the rest looked up from reference TRBV7-2 and TRBJ2-3, is GAGVSQSPSNKVTEKGKDVELRCDPISGHTALYWYRQSLGQGLEFLIYFQGNSAPDKSGLPSDRFSAERTGGSVSTLTIQRTQQEDSAVYLCASSLMADTQYFGPGTRLTVL.

This clonotype was found many times. The chain has TRBV3-1 and TRBJ2-2; D remains unclear. This CDR3 has 12 amino acids. Per the germline V gene, CDR1 is LGHDT and CDR2 is YNNKEL (reference sequence). The V end lost 3 bases, the J end lost 6 bases, and 5 bases lay between the germline ends. Here the CDR3 DNA reads TGTGCCAGCAGCCATCTTGCCGGGGAGCTGTTTTTT. Amino acid sequence: CASSHLAGELFF.

This clonotype was detected once. Since a much larger clone is just one base distant, this may be a read error. Without the conserved terminal phenylalanine or tryptophan, this CDR3 likely stems from a read error. The rearrangement uses TRBV6-2 or TRBV6-3 and TRBJ1-5; 10 bases are shared with TRBD1. The CDR3 totals 15 residues. V lost 5 bases to trimming and J lost 6 bases; unmatched junction nucleotides: 7. Looked up from germline, CDR1 is MNHEY and CDR2 is SVGEGT. The CDR3 DNA reads TGTGCCAGCAGTGAGGCGGGACAGGGGCCTCAGCCCCAGCATTAT. It translates to CASSEAGQGPQPQHY.

The chain links TRBV6-1 to TRBJ2-7; D remains unclear. Germline CDR1 MNHNS, CDR2 SASEGT. CDR3 length: 16 residues. Trimming took off 3 bases at V and 2 bases at J, with 17 bases between the two ends. The CDR3 bases are TGTGCCAGCAGTGACCGGCGGACGACCAATACCTACGAGCAGTACTTC. Translation gives CASSDRRTTNTYEQYF.